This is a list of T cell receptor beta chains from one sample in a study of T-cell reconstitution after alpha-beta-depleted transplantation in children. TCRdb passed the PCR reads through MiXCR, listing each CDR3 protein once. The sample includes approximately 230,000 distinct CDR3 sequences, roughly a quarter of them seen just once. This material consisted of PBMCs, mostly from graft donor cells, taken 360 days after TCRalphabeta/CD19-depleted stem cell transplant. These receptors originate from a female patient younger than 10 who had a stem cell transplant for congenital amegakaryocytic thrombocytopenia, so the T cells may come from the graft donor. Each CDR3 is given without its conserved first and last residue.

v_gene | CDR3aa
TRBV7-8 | ASSLGTAIYGYT
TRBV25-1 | ASSVRGGPDTQY
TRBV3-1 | ASSRGSRETQY
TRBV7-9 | ASSVIRTEAF
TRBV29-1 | SVEGVRGQGARETQY
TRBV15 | ATSNGLAGGHEQY
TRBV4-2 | ASSPRLQGSNIQY
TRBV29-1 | SGTVSGEQY
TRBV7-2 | ASSLAPAGPSGELF
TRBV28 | ASSIRTLNNVLT
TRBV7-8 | ASSLKGGNSGANVLT
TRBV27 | ASSLSIQAGGHTGELF
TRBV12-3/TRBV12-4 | ASSFLGGSEKLF
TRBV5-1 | ASSLYPITGGGGANVLT
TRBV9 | ASSRVATNEKLF
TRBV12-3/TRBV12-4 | ASSVPRALVTHEQF
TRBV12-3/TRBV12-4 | ASTRAGGFQETQY
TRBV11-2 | ASNRGSGASEQF
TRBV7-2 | ASSLWSQIGAF
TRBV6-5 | ASSYSGGGGSYNEQF
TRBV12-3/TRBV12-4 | ASSPGTGPTNEKLF
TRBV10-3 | AIKKGVLYGYT
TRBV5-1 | ASSLDISGVGTDTQY
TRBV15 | ATSRDGYYQETQY
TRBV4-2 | ASSQDGRGYQPQH
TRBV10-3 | AISDGRGNTGELF
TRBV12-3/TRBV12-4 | ASSYLTGSGEKLF
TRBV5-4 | ASSLRSSRGRETQY
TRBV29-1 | SVEVPVSTEAF
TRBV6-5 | ASSFGVPSFGEQY
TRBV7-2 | ASSWGVRDQPQH
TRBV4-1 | ASSLHTFGGSTGELF
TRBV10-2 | ASSEPQGGPSGANVLT
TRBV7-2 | ASSYKRTGSYEQY
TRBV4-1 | ASSQDGRRYGYT
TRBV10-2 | ASSGQGRQY
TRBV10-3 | AISESNVAYSNQPQH
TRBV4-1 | ASSPPSELSSYNEQF
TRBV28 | ASSWQGQGNQPQH
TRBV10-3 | AISGISGGSTDTQY
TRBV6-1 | ASSDAIGGKGKLF
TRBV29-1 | SVVGGSNQPQH
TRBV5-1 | ASSLGSTEAYEQY
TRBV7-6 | ASSLVQGKISSLKLF
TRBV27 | ASGRPFPEAF
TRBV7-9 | ASSSDRESNSPLH